The clone carrying this T cell receptor beta chain occurred a few times. This sample stems from a study of blood T cell repertoires in COVID-19. Study-level background: Material from acute and convalescent COVID-19 was sourced from the United States, Italy and Spain. The cDNA or gDNA used as material had been derived from T cells, B-cell-depleted T cells, or PBMCs.

This CDR3 is built from 14 residues. Trimming at V came to 0 bases and at J to 8 bases, leaving 3 bases not matched to a gene. Germline V CDR1 and CDR2: MNHEY, SMNVEV (reference sequence). Authors' data handling: Nucleated cell counts were estimated from reference gene primer amplification. Assay used: immunoSEQ multiplex PCR; TCRdb lists only in-frame clones, some missing. Clone size and the V and J calls come from that table; the DNA yielded D and trimming. The sample carries fewer than 60,000 clones, 85% recorded once. Material for sequencing was peripheral blood. The chain is built from TRBV27 and TRBJ2-1; 8 positions match TRBD2. This TCR came from a man in his 60s with acute or convalescent COVID-19. The CDR3 DNA is TGTGCCAGCAGTTTATCGTCGGGACTAGATGAGCAGTTCTTC. This sequence encodes CASSLSSGLDEQFF.